The 16 T cell receptor beta chains reported below all come from one sample, sequenced in a study of T cell repertoires in cytomegalovirus infection. No antigen has been assigned to these receptors. TCRdb analysed the reads with MiXCR anew, one entry per CDR3 protein. This table holds about 920,000 distinct CDR3 sequences, around 29% found once. The starting material was cultured CD8+ T cells from PBMCs, obtained from culture after CMV antigen stimulation. The receptors were sampled from a human donor in good health (CMV status not recorded). Some clones in this sample may be carry-over from other donors' samples.

This chain uses TRBV6-2 or TRBV6-3 with TRBJ2-2; a possible D gene is TRBD2 (7 bases). The V gene's germline CDR1 is MNHEY and CDR2 SVGEGT. Trimming removed 6 bases from V and 0 bases from J, with 17 bases in between. This CDR3 contains 17 residues. The CDR3 bases are TGTGCCAGCAGATCCCTTGGAGGGGGGGCGAACACCGGGGAGCTGTTTTTT. This gives the protein CASRSLGGGANTGELFF.

This clonotype turned up a few times. This chain links TRBV7-8 with TRBJ2-3, with D perhaps matching TRBD1 (6 bases). The CDR3 totals 14 residues. The germline CDR1 and CDR2 sequences are SGHVS and FQNEAQ. The V gene lost 8 bases and the J gene lost 1 base, with 13 bases spanning the gap. CDR3 DNA: TGTGCCAGCCAGGGGCTGCGGGGCACAGATACGCAGTATTTT. It is translated as CASQGLRGTDTQYF. Based on the CDR3 plus reference TRBV7-8 and TRBJ2-3, the full variable domain is GAGVSQSPRYKVAKRGQDVALRCDPISGHVSLFWYQQALGQGPEFLTYFQNEAQLDKSGLPSDRFFAERPEGSVSTLKIQRTQQEDSAVYLCASQGLRGTDTQYFGPGTRLTVL.

This clonotype was seen repeatedly, ten times or more. One junction end does not reproduce the germline sequence, and a read error may be involved. The CDR3 DNA follows: TGTGCTAGCAGCCCGACAGCCTACACCGGGGAGCTGTTTTTT. It translates to CASSPTAYTGELFF. The V gene is TRBV7-7, the J gene TRBJ2-2; maybe TRBD1 (5 bases). The germline CDR1 and CDR2 sequences are SSHAT and FNYEAQ (reference sequence). The CDR3 extends over 14 amino acids. Combining the CDR3 with reference TRBV7-7 and TRBJ2-2 gives the whole variable domain GAGVSQSPRYKVTKRGQDVTLRCDPISSHATLYWYQQALGQGPEFLTYFNYEAQPDKSGLPSDRFSAERPEGSISTLTIQRTEQRDSAMYRCASSPTAYTGELFFGEGSRLTVL.

The chain uses TRBV3-1 and TRBJ2-7; D possibly uses TRBD1 or TRBD2 (5 bases each). From germline, CDR1 is LGHDT and CDR2 YNNKEL (reference sequence). The V gene lost 0 bases and the J gene lost 6 bases, with 9 bases spanning the gap. CDR3 size: 13 residues. In nucleotides, the CDR3 is TGTGCCAGCAGCCAAGATCTTGGGACCGAGCAGTACTTC. Translating it yields CASSQDLGTEQYF.

This clonotype was observed once. J is TRBJ2-7 and V is TRBV14; no firm D call. The CDR3 sequence is 13 residues long. V lost 8 bases, J lost 0 bases, and 11 bases lay in between. CDR1 SGHDN and CDR2 FVKESK come from the germline V gene. CDR3 coding DNA: TGTGCCAGCGAAGACCAGTACTCCTACGAGCAGTACTTC. Translated, it gives CASEDQYSYEQYF. Filled out from reference TRBV14 and TRBJ2-7, the complete variable domain reads EAGVTQFPSHSVIEKGQTVTLRCDPISGHDNLYWYRRVMGKEIKFLLHFVKESKQDESGMPNNRFLAERTGGTYSTLKVQPAELEDSGVYFCASEDQYSYEQYFGPGTRLTVT.

The J gene is TRBJ1-5, the V gene TRBV9, with D unclear. This CDR3 is 15 amino acids long. Per the germline V gene, CDR1 is SGDLS and CDR2 is YYNGEE. V shed 3 bases and J shed 4 bases, with 14 bases lying between them. CDR3 sequence (DNA): TGTGCCAGCAGCGAGACGTCTGGCAGAAATCAGCCCCAGCATTTT. Encoded protein: CASSETSGRNQPQHF.

J is TRBJ1-1 and V is TRBV5-5; 9 positions match TRBD1. V gave up 3 bases and J gave up 7 bases; unmatched junction bases: 10. The CDR3 sequence is 15 residues long. In germline, CDR1 is SGHKS, CDR2 YYEKEE (reference sequence). The DNA for the CDR3 is TGTGCCAGCAGCTCTGCCCCCGGGACAGGGAGTGAAGCTTTCTTT. This encodes CASSSAPGTGSEAFF.

The table lists this clonotype with a few counts. The chain employs TRBV19 and TRBJ1-1; D unclear. The CDR3 extends over 13 amino acids. V was cut by 2 bases and J by 4 bases, with 8 bases left in between. CDR1 is LNHDA and CDR2 is SQIVND in the germline V gene (reference sequence). DNA of the CDR3: TGTGCCAGTAGTATATCGTGGAGCACTGAAGCTTTCTTT. Protein sequence: CASSISWSTEAFF.

In its sample, this clonotype was seen a few times. The chain uses TRBV12-3 or TRBV12-4 and TRBJ1-2; 7 positions match TRBD1. This CDR3 is 15 amino acids long. The V gene end was trimmed by 4 bases and the J gene end by 8 bases; junction bases not matched to a gene: 13. The CDR3 here is CASSSGGQGGRGYTF. DNA for the CDR3: TGTGCCAGCAGTTCGGGGGGCCAGGGGGGTAGGGGCTACACCTTC.

J is TRBJ2-1 and V is TRBV10-2; possibly TRBD2 for D (5 bases). Germline values: CDR1 WSHSY, CDR2 SAAADI. The V end was cut by 6 bases, the J end by 7 bases, with 19 bases between. This CDR3 contains 15 residues. CDR3 nucleotide sequence: TGCGCCAGCAGAGGACTCCACCAGAAGAGAAATGAGCAGTTCTTC. The encoded protein is CASRGLHQKRNEQFF.

This clonotype was detected many times. The chain is built from TRBV7-2 and TRBJ2-3; maybe TRBD1 (5 bases). Germline V CDR1 and CDR2: SGHTA, FQGNSA. The CDR3 covers 16 residues. The V gene lost 1 base and the J gene lost 3 bases, with 14 bases spanning the gap. In nucleotides, the CDR3 is TGTGCCAGCAGCTTAGATCAGGGCTGGGGTACAGATACGCAGTATTTT. Translated, it gives CASSLDQGWGTDTQYF.

This clonotype was picked up many times. CDR3 sequence reads: CASSQVNEQFF. The CDR3 nucleotides read TGTGCCAGCAGCCAAGTCAATGAGCAGTTCTTC. V and J are TRBV4-2 and TRBJ2-1; unclear D gene. Germline V gene data show CDR1 as LGHNA and CDR2 as YNFKEQ. Trimming pared 1 base from V and 6 bases from J, leaving 1 base between. The CDR3 extends over 11 amino acids.

This clonotype was recorded at least ten times. The chain links TRBV6-1 to TRBJ2-7; TRBD1 aligns across 9 bases. The CDR3 extends over 13 amino acids. Germline V gives CDR1 MNHNS, CDR2 SASEGT. V shed 5 bases, J shed 7 bases, and the junction held 6 bases outside the gene matches. The CDR3 DNA reads as TGTGCCAGCAGTTGGGACAGGGTTGGAGAGCAGTACTTC. Translation gives CASSWDRVGEQYF.

CDR3: CASGHWTGELFF. For the CDR3, the DNA is TGTGCCAGCGGCCACTGGACCGGGGAGCTGTTTTTT. J is TRBJ2-2 and V is TRBV6-2 or TRBV6-3; D is unclear. Trimming left V 8 bases short and J 5 bases short, with 9 bases between. The V gene's germline CDR1 is MNHEY and CDR2 SVGEGT. This CDR3 has 12 residues.

The CDR3 here is CASSGGGYNQPQHF. The CDR3 DNA follows: TGTGCCAGCAGCGGAGGTGGGTACAATCAGCCCCAGCATTTT. V is TRBV9 and J is TRBJ1-5; D is unclear. Germline CDR1 and CDR2: SGDLS and YYNGEE. V lost 3 bases and J lost 3, with 10 bases in between. CDR3 length: 14 residues.

This clonotype appeared a few times. The CDR3 nucleotides are TGTGCCAGCAGTGATACTAGCGGTTTTTACGAGCAGTACTTC. It encodes CASSDTSGFYEQYF. The chain uses TRBV2 and TRBJ2-7; TRBD2 matches at 8 bases. This CDR3 has 14 residues. The germline gives CDR1 SNHLY, CDR2 FYNNEI. Unmatched junction bases numbered 5, after V lost 3 bases and J lost 4 bases.